This TCR beta chain came from a study of blood T cell repertoires in COVID-19 (dated by TCRdb to the early 2020s). In the study overall: Collaborator samples came from the United States, Italy and Spain and covered acute and convalescent phases of COVID-19. The material from the prospective study consisted of cDNA or gDNA derived from T cells, B-cell-depleted T cells, or PBMCs. Subjects who had been exposed to COVID-19, were actively infected with it, or had recovered from it provided the deeply sampled blood TCRbeta repertoires that made up the dataset. The repertoires were released in a freely available public database intended as a resource for research on the immune response to SARS-CoV-2. Samples came from the ongoing ImmuneRACE study (first 160 participants) plus 1,254 subjects from 6 global collaborators. Sample metadata almost always included a de-identified subject ID, COVID-19 status, age in years and sex. Where available, HLA class I and class II types were taken from metadata supplied by the sample provider and were not determined by assay-based typing.

CDR1 and CDR2, looked up from the germline V gene, are SNHLY and FYNNEI. Trimming accounts for 5 bases at V and 6 bases at J, while the number of junction bases matched to no gene is 13. The CDR3 goes from the cysteine to the phenylalanine over 18 residues. This entry keeps only the CDR3 DNA: 54 bases, framed from base 1. In the case of this clone: It has no known antigen specificity. No much larger clone is present one base from it, and per-base qualities are unavailable.

Study-wide conclusions, independent of this receptor: Clinical and demographic metadata were provided uncurated, with the amount varying by source and participant.

Each collaborating institution followed its own protocols to collect whole blood in K2EDTA tubes. For TCRbeta analysis, collaborators shipped samples as frozen whole blood, isolated PBMCs, or DNA extracted from either of those sample types. The immunoSEQ Assay, a bias-controlled multiplex PCR, was used to amplify TCRbeta CDR3 regions from genomic DNA. Per the authors' processing: The number of nucleated cells in each sample was estimated from the amplification of reference gene primers within the assay. To quantify the absolute abundance of each unique TCRbeta CDR3 rearrangement, sequence reads were collapsed and filtered. For each sample, productive Simpson clonality was calculated as the square root of Simpson's diversity index across productive rearrangements. TCRdb limited this immuneACCESS table to in-frame rearrangements with V and J called. A share of clones is missing; checked studies link under half to unresolved V genes, and the rest is unexplained. Clonal size and the V and J genes are those of that table, whereas D and trimming came from the DNA. For this sample there are about 170,000 clones; approximately 84% appear just once. About 2.7% of the sample comes from the top ten.

The V gene is TRBV2 and the J gene is TRBJ2-2, with 12 bases in between that match TRBD1. This sequence was found in a human donor with acute or convalescent COVID-19. The donor label of this sample is uncertain. Sequencing was carried out using peripheral blood. The nucleotides read TGTGCCAGCAGTTTGGCCGGGACAGGGGGCGCCTCCGCCGGGGAGCTGTTTTTT. Its protein product is CASSLAGTGGASAGELFF.